Listed below are T cell receptor beta chains from one sample, sequenced in a study of Graves' ophthalmopathy and Graves' hyperthyroidism. TCRdb independently ran MiXCR on the multiplex PCR reads; one entry per CDR3 protein. The table has just over 400,000 distinct CDR3 sequences, under 25% seen once. Sequences were obtained from peripheral blood. These receptors all come from a woman in her late teens or twenties with stable Graves' hyperthyroidism. Each CDR3 is given with its conserved first and last residue. Each record gives: J gene, clone size, D gene, V gene, CDR3 DNA, CDR3 protein. The D gene is left open where the match is weak. Rows may omit the clone size; those that give it use once, few, many or a size class.

>TRBJ1-2|.|.|TRBV15
TGTGCCACCAGCAGAGAAAACAGCCCCTATGGCTACACCTTC
CATSRENSPYGYTF
>TRBJ2-2|.|.|TRBV6-1
TGTGCCAGCAGACCCGGGACAAAGAACACCGGGGAGCTGTTTTTT
CASRPGTKNTGELFF
>TRBJ1-1|.|.|TRBV12-3/TRBV12-4
TGTGCCAGCAGTTTAGGGGGCGAGGACACTGAAGCTTTCTTT
CASSLGGEDTEAFF
>TRBJ2-7|.|.|TRBV7-3
TGTGCCAGCAGCCCGGACTCCCAGAGCGAGCAGTACTTC
CASSPDSQSEQYF
>TRBJ1-6|few|.|TRBV5-1
TGCGCCAGCAGTGGGGCGGGATCACCCCTCCACTTT
CASSGAGSPLHF
>TRBJ2-6|many|.|TRBV12-3/TRBV12-4
TGTGCCAGCAGGTCCCCGGGCCCCGGAGGGGCCAACGTCCTGACTTTC
CASRSPGPGGANVLTF
>TRBJ1-5|few|.|TRBV4-1
TGCGCCAGCAGCCAAGCAGGCGGAAAAAAGGGGCCCCAGCATTTT
CASSQAGGKKGPQHF
>TRBJ2-5|many|.|TRBV7-2
TGTGCCAGCAGCTTCCGGGACTACCAAGAGACCCAGTACTTC
CASSFRDYQETQYF
>TRBJ2-2|many|.|TRBV6-1
TGTGCCAGCAGTGAAGCGCCCACTCCGAACACCGGGGAGCTGTTTTTT
CASSEAPTPNTGELFF
>TRBJ2-5|many|.|TRBV6-2/TRBV6-3
TGTGCCAGCAGTTACTCGGGGAGACCTCAAGAGACCCAGTACTTC
CASSYSGRPQETQYF
>TRBJ1-1|many|.|TRBV3-1
TGTGCCAGCAGCCGCCAAACGGTCGACACTGAAGCTTTCTTT
CASSRQTVDTEAFF
>TRBJ1-2|many|TRBD1|TRBV4-3
TGCGCCAGCAGCCAAGGGACAGGGAGAGGTTTTGGAGACTACACCTTC
CASSQGTGRGFGDYTF
>TRBJ2-5|many|TRBD1|TRBV10-3
TGTGCCATCAGTGAGGAGGACAGGGCGCTCCAAGAGACCCAGTACTTC
CAISEEDRALQETQYF
>TRBJ1-1|many|.|TRBV11-2
TGTGCCAGCAGCTGGACCACGGTGACAGGCAAAGCTTTCTTT
CASSWTTVTGKAFF
>TRBJ1-6|many|.|TRBV27
TGTGCCAGCAGTTTTTCCTATAATTCACCCCTCCACTTT
CASSFSYNSPLHF
>TRBJ2-7|many|.|TRBV13
TGTGCCAGCAGCGCCACAGGATACTCCTACGAGCAGTACTTC
CASSATGYSYEQYF
>TRBJ2-6|.|.|TRBV30
TGTGCCAGGGGACTCCTCGATTCTGGGGCCAACGTCCTGACTTTC
CARGLLDSGANVLTF
>TRBJ2-2|few|TRBD1|TRBV19
TGTGCCAGTAGACGCATCGGGACAGGGAACACCGGGGAGCTGTTTTTT
CASRRIGTGNTGELFF
>TRBJ1-2|many|TRBD1|TRBV27
TGTGCCAGCAGTTTAGGTCAGGGGGCGTTTGGCTACACCTTC
CASSLGQGAFGYTF
>TRBJ2-7|many|TRBD2|TRBV11-2
TGTGCCAGCAGCTTCCATCTAGCGGGGCCCTCCCACGAGCAGTACTTC
CASSFHLAGPSHEQYF